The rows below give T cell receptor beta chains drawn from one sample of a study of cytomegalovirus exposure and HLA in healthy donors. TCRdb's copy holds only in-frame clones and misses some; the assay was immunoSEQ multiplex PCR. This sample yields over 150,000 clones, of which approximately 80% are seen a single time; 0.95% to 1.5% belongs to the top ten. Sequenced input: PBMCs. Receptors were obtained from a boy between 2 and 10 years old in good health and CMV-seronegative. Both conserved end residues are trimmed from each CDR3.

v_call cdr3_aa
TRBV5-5 ASSLGLASYNEQF
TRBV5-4 ASSLQDSRGFSGNTIY
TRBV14 ASSQDSRRGNTEAF
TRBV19 ASSILGANYGYT
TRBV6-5 ASTPRPGIYGYT
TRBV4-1 ASSQVPDRVTEAF
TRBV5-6 ASSSGGSGELF
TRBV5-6 ASSHRLGQGASGYT
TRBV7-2 ASSLDRFFEAF
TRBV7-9 ASSSPGQDYNEQF
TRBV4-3 ASSQVGGADQPQH
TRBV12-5 ASGLVLTGKVSTEAF
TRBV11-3 ASSFAGTGYNEQF
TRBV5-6 ASSLVDRGYGYT
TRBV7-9 ASSLRQYAYEQY
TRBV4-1 ASSRGQGATTYEQY
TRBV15 ATSRTLDRSYNEQF
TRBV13 ASSSLTSGSYEQY
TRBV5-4 ASSPYLAGGQNEQF
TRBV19 ASSVPGGASYGYT
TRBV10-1 ASSEERGGSDTQY
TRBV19 ASSLAGHTDTQY
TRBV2 ASRPGQRTRGDGANVLT
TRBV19 ASSRGSNTGELF
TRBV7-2 ASSLAGGSGNTIY